This is a list of T cell receptor beta chains from one sample in a study of blood T cell repertoires in COVID-19. Clones were read by immunoSEQ multiplex PCR, and TCRdb kept only the in-frame ones, dropping some. This table holds approximately 240,000 clones, 82% found once. Source material: peripheral blood. The receptors were sampled from an elderly woman with active or convalescent COVID-19. Both conserved end residues are part of each CDR3. The order of the fields is clone size, D gene, V gene, J gene, CDR3 DNA, CDR3 protein. A D gene is named only where the DNA matches it firmly. Clone size appears in some rows only: once, few, many, or a class for an expanded clone.

clone_size: .; d_call: .; v_call: TRBV6-2/TRBV6-3; j_call: TRBJ1-1; cdr3_nt: TGTGCCAGCAGTTCCAGGGGAGACACTGAAGCTTTCTTT; cdr3_aa: CASSSRGDTEAFF
clone_size: .; d_call: TRBD1; v_call: TRBV30; j_call: TRBJ1-4; cdr3_nt: TGTGCCTGGAGGCTAGGGACAGGGTCTGTGTCGGAAAAACTGTTTTTT; cdr3_aa: CAWRLGTGSVSEKLFF
clone_size: .; d_call: TRBD1; v_call: TRBV15; j_call: TRBJ2-5; cdr3_nt: TGTGCCACCAGCAGCCCGGGACAGGGGAGTTTGGCAGGAGAGACCCAGTACTTC; cdr3_aa: CATSSPGQGSLAGETQYF
clone_size: .; d_call: .; v_call: TRBV5-1; j_call: TRBJ2-7; cdr3_nt: TGCGCCAGCACCCCTTCTTCCGGGTACTACGAGCAGTACTTC; cdr3_aa: CASTPSSGYYEQYF
clone_size: .; d_call: .; v_call: TRBV4-1; j_call: TRBJ2-7; cdr3_nt: TGCGCCAGCAGCCAAGATGATGGAGGACAGTCCTACGAGCAGTACTTC; cdr3_aa: CASSQDDGGQSYEQYF
clone_size: .; d_call: TRBD2; v_call: TRBV28; j_call: TRBJ2-3; cdr3_nt: TGTGCCAGCAGTTCTAGCGGGACCCCCGGGGATACGCAGTATTTT; cdr3_aa: CASSSSGTPGDTQYF
clone_size: .; d_call: .; v_call: TRBV4-2; j_call: TRBJ1-2; cdr3_nt: TGTGCCAGCAGCCAACCCCTAGGAGGGGCGGGGGGCTACACCTTC; cdr3_aa: CASSQPLGGAGGYTF
clone_size: .; d_call: .; v_call: TRBV14; j_call: TRBJ1-1; cdr3_nt: TGTGCCAGCAGCCCGCAGGGGACTGAAGCTTTCTTT; cdr3_aa: CASSPQGTEAFF
clone_size: .; d_call: TRBD1; v_call: TRBV5-1; j_call: TRBJ2-5; cdr3_nt: TGCGCCAGCAGCTTGAGCCCCGGGACAGCCGAAGAGACCCAGTACTTC; cdr3_aa: CASSLSPGTAEETQYF
clone_size: few; d_call: .; v_call: TRBV5-1; j_call: TRBJ1-3; cdr3_nt: TGCGCCAGCAGCTACTCACAGGGATCGGGAAACACCATATATTTT; cdr3_aa: CASSYSQGSGNTIYF
clone_size: .; d_call: .; v_call: TRBV28; j_call: TRBJ1-2; cdr3_nt: TGTGCCAGCAGTTTCGGCCAGGGTGTTGCTGGCTACACCTTC; cdr3_aa: CASSFGQGVAGYTF
clone_size: .; d_call: .; v_call: TRBV5-6; j_call: TRBJ1-2; cdr3_nt: TGTGCCAGCAGCTTTCGATTCGAGGGCTCGGGCGGCTACACCTTC; cdr3_aa: CASSFRFEGSGGYTF
clone_size: .; d_call: TRBD1; v_call: TRBV30; j_call: TRBJ1-6; cdr3_nt: TGTGCCTGGAGACCCCAGACAGGGGTCAATTCACCCCTCCACTTT; cdr3_aa: CAWRPQTGVNSPLHF
clone_size: .; d_call: .; v_call: TRBV27; j_call: TRBJ1-3; cdr3_nt: TGTGCCAGCAGTTGCCCTTATGGGGCCGAACTACCCCTTCTCACCATATATTTT; cdr3_aa: CASSCPYGAELPLLTIYF
clone_size: .; d_call: .; v_call: TRBV19; j_call: TRBJ1-5; cdr3_nt: TGTGCCAGTAAAGGGGTAGGTGTCAATCAGCCCCAGCATTTT; cdr3_aa: CASKGVGVNQPQHF
clone_size: many; d_call: .; v_call: TRBV9; j_call: TRBJ2-1; cdr3_nt: TGTGCCAGCAGCGTGAGCGGCCAGAGCTCCTACAATGAGCAGTTCTTC; cdr3_aa: CASSVSGQSSYNEQFF
clone_size: few; d_call: TRBD2; v_call: TRBV5-1; j_call: TRBJ2-7; cdr3_nt: TGCGCCAGCAGCTTGGGACCTAGCGGGAGCTACGAGCAGTACTTC; cdr3_aa: CASSLGPSGSYEQYF
clone_size: .; d_call: .; v_call: TRBV2; j_call: TRBJ2-3; cdr3_nt: TGTGCCAGCAGTGAATTGCAGGGATCAGATACGCAGTATTTT; cdr3_aa: CASSELQGSDTQYF
clone_size: once; d_call: .; v_call: TRBV28; j_call: TRBJ2-6; cdr3_nt: TGTGCCAGCAGTTTCGAGCACTCTGGGGCCAACGTCCTGACTTTC; cdr3_aa: CASSFEHSGANVLTF
clone_size: .; d_call: TRBD1; v_call: TRBV11-2; j_call: TRBJ2-2; cdr3_nt: TGTGCCAGCAGCTTAGACGCCGGGACAGGGAAAAACACCGGGGAGCTGTTTTTT; cdr3_aa: CASSLDAGTGKNTGELFF
clone_size: .; d_call: TRBD1; v_call: TRBV9; j_call: TRBJ1-1; cdr3_nt: TGTGCCAGCAGCGCCGAGGGACAGGCGAACACTGAAGCTTTCTTT; cdr3_aa: CASSAEGQANTEAFF
clone_size: few; d_call: TRBD1; v_call: TRBV5-1; j_call: TRBJ1-1; cdr3_nt: TGCGCCAGCAGCCCATCAGGGGGGAGCACTGAAGCTTTCTTT; cdr3_aa: CASSPSGGSTEAFF
clone_size: .; d_call: TRBD2; v_call: TRBV10-3; j_call: TRBJ2-5; cdr3_nt: TGTGCCGCGACAGCCGGTGGGACTAGCGGGAGCGGTGAGACCCAGTACTTC; cdr3_aa: CAATAGGTSGSGETQYF
clone_size: .; d_call: .; v_call: TRBV5-1; j_call: TRBJ2-1; cdr3_nt: TGCGCCAGCAGCCCCCGTTGGGGCACAGGCTCCTACAATGAGCAGTTCTTC; cdr3_aa: CASSPRWGTGSYNEQFF
clone_size: .; d_call: .; v_call: TRBV3-1/TRBV3-2; j_call: TRBJ1-2; cdr3_nt: TGTGCCAGCAGCCAAAACAGGGTTCCCTATGGCTACACCTTC; cdr3_aa: CASSQNRVPYGYTF
clone_size: .; d_call: .; v_call: TRBV7-8; j_call: TRBJ1-1; cdr3_nt: TGTGCCAGCAGCTTAGCGCAGGGGCCGGGAAGGAACACTGAAGCTTTCTTT; cdr3_aa: CASSLAQGPGRNTEAFF
clone_size: .; d_call: TRBD1; v_call: TRBV28; j_call: TRBJ2-3; cdr3_nt: TGTGCCAGCAGTCCGCATGGGACAGGAGGGACAGATACGCAGTATTTT; cdr3_aa: CASSPHGTGGTDTQYF
clone_size: .; d_call: .; v_call: TRBV28; j_call: TRBJ2-7; cdr3_nt: TGTGCCAGCAGTCCCCTCAGCTGGAGCTCCTACGAGCAGTACTTC; cdr3_aa: CASSPLSWSSYEQYF
clone_size: .; d_call: .; v_call: TRBV5-1; j_call: TRBJ1-1; cdr3_nt: TGCGCCAGCAGCACGACACGGAGGGAGAACACTGAAGCTTTCTTT; cdr3_aa: CASSTTRRENTEAFF
clone_size: few; d_call: .; v_call: TRBV6-1; j_call: TRBJ2-6; cdr3_nt: TGTGCCAGCAGTGAAGTAAATCTCTCTGGGGCCAACGTCCTGACTTTC; cdr3_aa: CASSEVNLSGANVLTF
clone_size: once; d_call: TRBD1; v_call: TRBV3-1/TRBV3-2; j_call: TRBJ2-5; cdr3_nt: TGTGCCAGCAGCAGACAGGGCCGGCGTGAGACCCAGTACTTC; cdr3_aa: CASSRQGRRETQYF
clone_size: few; d_call: .; v_call: TRBV21-1; j_call: TRBJ1-6; cdr3_nt: TGTGCCAGCAGCAGCGGACAGACCTCGTGCTCCTATAATTCACCCCTCCACTTT; cdr3_aa: CASSSGQTSCSYNSPLHF
clone_size: .; d_call: TRBD2; v_call: TRBV5-4; j_call: TRBJ2-3; cdr3_nt: TGTGCCAGCAGCCCCCGGACTAGCGGGACAGATACGCAGTATTTT; cdr3_aa: CASSPRTSGTDTQYF
clone_size: .; d_call: TRBD1; v_call: TRBV6-5; j_call: TRBJ1-1; cdr3_nt: TGTGCCACCCTTGACAGGGGACGGTTCAGCACTGAAGCTTTCTTT; cdr3_aa: CATLDRGRFSTEAFF